Listed here are 24 T cell receptor beta chains from one sample, sequenced in a study of graft-versus-host responses after intestinal transplantation. From the graft tissue, intraepithelial and lamina propria lymphocytes were released through processing. Some clones are missing from TCRdb's copy, which holds only in-frame ones; the method was immunoSEQ multiplex PCR. This table has 15,000 to 20,000 clones, approximately 70% appearing once. The sequencing used ileum tissue, collected around 20 days after intestinal transplant. All receptors derive from a human patient who received an intestinal transplant, so some T cells may come from the graft donor.

This chain connects TRBV19 to TRBJ1-6; D is unresolved. Germline V gene data show CDR1 as LNHDA and CDR2 as SQIVND (reference sequence). This CDR3 contains 18 residues. V was shortened by 2 bases and J by 1 base, with 15 bases between the two germline ends. The CDR3 is CASSIFSTAGSYNSPLHF. The CDR3 DNA is TGTGCCAGTAGTATATTCTCCACGGCCGGGTCCTATAATTCACCCCTCCACTTT.

The J gene is TRBJ2-5, the V gene TRBV4-1; 12 nucleotides agree with TRBD2. V shed 0 bases, J shed 2 bases, and the junction held 10 bases outside the gene matches. Germline V gene sequence: CDR1 MGHRA, CDR2 YSYEKL. The CDR3 covers 19 residues. The DNA for the CDR3 is TGCGCCAGCAGCCAAGAGAGCAGGACTAGCGGGGTAATACAAGAGACCCAGTACTTC. Translating it yields CASSQESRTSGVIQETQYF.

The chain combines TRBV5-1 with TRBJ2-1, with TRBD2 matching 7 bases. Trimming at V came to 0 bases and at J to 8 bases, leaving 5 bases not matched to a gene. The CDR3 consists of 14 residues. CDR1 is SGHRS, CDR2 YFSETQ, per germline. CDR3 sequence (DNA): TGCGCCAGCAGCTTGGGGGGGGGAATTTATGAGCAGTTCTTC. Translation: CASSLGGGIYEQFF.

The V call is TRBV5-1, the J call TRBJ2-2; no clear D. From germline, CDR1 is SGHRS and CDR2 YFSETQ. This CDR3 spans 12 amino acids. V was cut by 3 bases and J by 4 bases, with 4 bases left in between. The CDR3 nucleotides are TGCGCCAGCAGCTCCCGCACCGGGGAGCTGTTTTTT. Protein: CASSSRTGELFF.

A single count supports this clone. This chain uses TRBV4-2 with TRBJ1-6, with D hard to call. Trimming left V 6 bases short and J 3 bases short, with 12 bases between. There are 15 residues in the CDR3. CDR1 LGHNA and CDR2 YNFKEQ come from the germline V gene. The CDR3 region is CASRVAGNYNSPLHF. CDR3 coding DNA: TGTGCCAGCAGGGTGGCGGGGAACTATAATTCACCCCTCCACTTT.

The CDR3 region has the DNA TGTGCCAGCAGCTCGAAGTTTAGAGCACCGTATAATTCACCCCTCCACTTT. Translation: CASSSKFRAPYNSPLHF. This sequence joins TRBV11-2 and TRBJ1-6, with unresolved D. Germline V lookup: CDR1 SGHAT, CDR2 FQNNGV. CDR3 length: 17 residues. Trimming cost V 4 bases and J 4 bases, with 17 bases left between them.

This chain joins TRBV28 and TRBJ1-5, with TRBD1 matching 10 bases. V was clipped by 2 bases and J by 6 bases; unmatched bases: 7. CDR1 MDHEN and CDR2 SYDVKM come from the germline V gene. The CDR3 spans 16 residues. CDR3 DNA sequence: TGTGCCAGCAGTTTACGGGGACAGGGGTTCCCTCAGCCCCAGCATTTT. It codes for CASSLRGQGFPQPQHF.

The rearrangement joins TRBV4-2 to TRBJ2-3; 13 bases are a match to TRBD2. The CDR3 consists of 17 residues. The ends lost 4 bases at V and 4 bases at J; junction bases unmatched: 8. The V gene's germline CDR1 is LGHNA and CDR2 YNFKEQ. The CDR3 protein is CASSPGTSGVEADTQYF. Here the CDR3 DNA reads TGTGCCAGCAGCCCCGGGACTAGCGGGGTCGAGGCAGATACGCAGTATTTT.

The chain has TRBV9 and TRBJ1-6; D not certain. This CDR3 has 14 amino acids. Germline lookup yields CDR1 SGDLS and CDR2 YYNGEE. Trimming took 4 bases from V and 10 from J, leaving 15 bases between them. The CDR3 loop reads CASSSEVRGSPLHF. CDR3 in DNA: TGTGCCAGCAGCAGCGAGGTACGGGGATCACCCCTCCACTTT.

This clone occurred a few times. The chain has TRBV27 and TRBJ2-7; 10 nucleotides match TRBD1. Germline values: CDR1 MNHEY, CDR2 SMNVEV (reference sequence). The CDR3 is made up of 14 amino acids. J was trimmed by 3 bases and V by 3 bases; bases with no gene match: 2. As DNA, the CDR3 is TGTGCCAGCAGTTTGAGGACAGGGGGCTACGAGCAGTACTTC. Translating it yields CASSLRTGGYEQYF.

The V gene is TRBV6-4, the J gene TRBJ2-2; no clear D gene. Trimming shortened V by 2 bases and J by 3 bases, and 4 bases separated the two germline ends. The CDR3 has 13 amino acids. CDR1 MRHNA and CDR2 SNTAGT come from the germline V gene. Here the CDR3 DNA reads TGTGCCAGCAGTGACCGGGACACCGGGGAGCTGTTTTTT. This sequence encodes CASSDRDTGELFF.

In nucleotides, the CDR3 is TGTGCCAGCAGCCAAAGCCACGAGCAGTACTTC. Residues: CASSQSHEQYF. The chain joins TRBV4-2 to TRBJ2-7; D remains unclear. The germline V gene has CDR1 LGHNA and CDR2 YNFKEQ. The V end was cut by 2 bases, the J end by 5 bases, with 4 bases between. This CDR3 has 11 residues.

V is TRBV5-1 and J is TRBJ1-1; D gene ambiguous. Germline V CDR1 and CDR2: SGHRS, YFSETQ. The CDR3 runs 14 residues. V was trimmed by 3 bases and J by 6 bases, leaving 15 bases between them. The CDR3 protein is CASSSPPGFSEAFF. CDR3 nucleotides: TGCGCCAGCAGCTCCCCTCCGGGTTTCTCTGAAGCTTTCTTT.

The chain recombines TRBV2 with TRBJ1-5; tentative D call: TRBD1 (5 bases). V shed 4 bases and J shed 0 bases, with 7 bases lying between them. Germline V gene data show CDR1 as SNHLY and CDR2 as FYNNEI. The length of the CDR3 is 14 residues. The CDR3 DNA reads TGTGCCAGCAGTGTCCAGGGTAGCAATCAGCCCCAGCATTTT. Translated: CASSVQGSNQPQHF.

The chain couples TRBV5-5 to TRBJ2-7, with TRBD2 identical over 7 bases. The germline V gene encodes CDR1 SGHKS and CDR2 YYEKEE (reference sequence). After removal of 3 bases from V and 5 bases from J, the junction contained 17 bases not matched to a gene. CDR3 length: 17 residues. CDR3 nucleotides: TGTGCCAGCAGCTCGCCGCTTAGGGGCGGGAGTACCCACGAGCAGTACTTC. This translates into CASSSPLRGGSTHEQYF.

This clone has only a few counts. The chain couples TRBV7-9 to TRBJ2-1; 8 nucleotides agree with TRBD2. Trimming removed 4 bases from V and 0 bases from J; junction bases left unmatched: 5. Germline CDR1 reads SEHNR; CDR2 reads FQNEAQ (reference sequence). This CDR3 is built from 16 residues. The CDR3 DNA sequence: TGTGCCAGCAGCTCTATTAGCGGGGCCTCCTACAATGAGCAGTTCTTC. It is translated as CASSSISGASYNEQFF.

The gene calls are TRBV4-1 and TRBJ2-3; 10 bases are shared with TRBD1. V dropped 0 bases and J dropped 3; count of bases not matched to a gene: 9. This CDR3 has 18 residues. Per germline, CDR1 MGHRA and CDR2 YSYEKL. CDR3 nucleotide sequence: TGCGCCAGCAGCCAAGAAACCACCGGGACAGGGGTTACAGATACGCAGTATTTT. This encodes CASSQETTGTGVTDTQYF.

V usage is TRBV7-9 and J usage is TRBJ2-5; 8 nucleotides agree with TRBD2. The CDR3 has 17 residues. J gave up 0 bases and V 2 bases, and 8 bases lay outside the gene matches. Germline V CDR1 and CDR2: SEHNR, FQNEAQ (reference sequence). CDR3 protein: CASSLRGGGGNQETQYF. For the CDR3, the DNA is TGTGCCAGCAGCTTACGTGGTGGCGGGGGGAACCAAGAGACCCAGTACTTC.

The chain links TRBV10-3 to TRBJ2-2, with TRBD1 as a possible D gene (6 bases). Between the trimmed V and J ends, which lost 3 bases and 3 bases, there was a span of 20 bases. Germline loops: CDR1 ENHRY, CDR2 SYGVKD. The CDR3 length is 18 residues. DNA of the CDR3: TGTGCCATCAGTGACTTAATCGACGGCGAGGGGGACACCGGGGAGCTGTTTTTT. This sequence encodes CAISDLIDGEGDTGELFF.

The rearrangement uses TRBV30 and TRBJ1-4, with 8 positions matching TRBD1. CDR1 GTSNPN and CDR2 SVGIG come from the germline V gene (reference sequence). With V trimmed by 4 bases and J by 4 bases, 11 bases remained unmatched. The CDR3 spans 16 residues. The CDR3 DNA reads as TGTGCCTGGACTCTGCCTTGGACAGGGATTAATGAAAAACTGTTTTTT. Its translation is CAWTLPWTGINEKLFF.

This chain joins TRBV9 and TRBJ2-3; TRBD1 aligns across 8 bases. The CDR3 length is 17 residues. V lost 4 bases to trimming and J lost 5 bases; unmatched junction nucleotides: 15. Germline V gene lookup returns CDR1 SGDLS and CDR2 YYNGEE. CDR3 amino acids: CASSPRTGMGYGDTQYF. In DNA form, the CDR3 reads TGTGCCAGCAGCCCTCGGACAGGGATGGGTTATGGAGATACGCAGTATTTT.

The chain employs TRBV27 and TRBJ2-1; 9 nucleotides agree with TRBD2. The CDR3 contains 15 residues. The V gene end was trimmed by 1 base and the J gene end by 5 bases; junction bases not matched to a gene: 3. CDR1 MNHEY and CDR2 SMNVEV come from the germline V gene (reference sequence). The CDR3 DNA reads TGTGCCAGCAGTTTATGGGCTAGCGGGAACAATGAGCAGTTCTTC. This translates into CASSLWASGNNEQFF.

This sequence joins TRBV5-1 and TRBJ2-3; D call uncertain. The germline V gene encodes CDR1 SGHRS and CDR2 YFSETQ. There are 14 residues in the CDR3. The V end was cut by 4 bases, the J end by 1 base, with 10 bases between. The CDR3 is CASSLRVGTDTQYF. In DNA form, the CDR3 reads TGCGCCAGCAGCCTTCGGGTCGGCACAGATACGCAGTATTTT. The full variable domain, its missing parts supplied by reference TRBV5-1 and TRBJ2-3, is KAGVTQTPRYLIKTRGQQVTLSCSPISGHRSVSWYQQTPGQGLQFLFEYFSETQRNKGNFPGRFSGRQFSNSRSEMNVSTLELGDSALYLCASSLRVGTDTQYFGPGTRLTVL.

This chain uses TRBV29-1 with TRBJ2-3, with TRBD2 identical over 7 bases. This CDR3 comprises 13 residues. The germline gives CDR1 SQVTM, CDR2 ANQGSEA. V lost 6 bases and J lost 4; bases outside the gene matches: 7. The CDR3 DNA sequence: TGCAGCGTGTGGCGGGGGAACCCAGATACGCAGTATTTT. Its translation is CSVWRGNPDTQYF.